The 21 T cell receptor beta chains given below trace back to one sample, sequenced in a study of blood T cell repertoires in COVID-19. Data came from immunoSEQ multiplex PCR; TCRdb stores just in-frame clones and leaves some out. The top ten clones hold around 2.8% of a sample with about 190,000 clones, around 78% of them seen once. The sequenced sample was peripheral blood. These receptor sequences come from a woman of 80 years or more with active or convalescent COVID-19.

The chain joins TRBV29-1 to TRBJ2-2; possible D gene TRBD2, 5 bases. From germline, CDR1 is SQVTM and CDR2 ANQGSEA. This CDR3 is 14 amino acids long. Trimming pared 4 bases from V and 1 base from J, leaving 10 bases between. In DNA, the CDR3 is TGCAGCGTTGGAGCGGACGGGAACACCGGGGAGCTGTTTTTT. It specifies CSVGADGNTGELFF.

For this clone: Other DNA sequences in this specimen translate into the identical CDR3. The chain links TRBV5-1 to TRBJ1-5; TRBD1 agrees at 10 bases. The CDR3 spans 15 residues. Germline lookup yields CDR1 SGHRS and CDR2 YFSETQ. Unmatched junction bases numbered 3, after V lost 0 bases and J lost 6 bases. CDR3 in DNA: TGCGCCAGCAGCTTGGGACAGGGGGCAGCTCAGCCCCAGCATTTT. It codes for CASSLGQGAAQPQHF.

The chain carries TRBV5-1 and TRBJ1-6, with 8 nucleotides matching TRBD1. Trimming took 1 base from V and 0 from J; bases not matched to a gene: 6. The germline gives CDR1 SGHRS, CDR2 YFSETQ. The CDR3 sequence is 18 residues long. CDR3 amino acids: CASSLFRTGSSYNSPLHF. As DNA, the CDR3 is TGCGCCAGCAGCTTGTTCAGGACAGGGAGCTCCTATAATTCACCCCTCCACTTT.

This chain connects TRBV12-3 or TRBV12-4 to TRBJ2-7; 11 nucleotides match TRBD2. The CDR3 extends over 13 amino acids. V shed 6 bases and J 6 bases; nucleotides not matched to a gene: 4. CDR3 bases: TGTGCCAGCAGGGTAGCGGGGGGGCGCGAGCAGTACTTC. Translated, it gives CASRVAGGREQYF.

This rearrangement joins TRBV5-1 to TRBJ2-5; D perhaps matches TRBD1 (6 bases). Trimming stripped 5 bases from V and 4 bases from J, with 12 bases between. The germline V gene has CDR1 SGHRS and CDR2 YFSETQ. The CDR3 sequence is 13 residues long. DNA of the CDR3: TGCGCCAGCAGTAAGGGGGTCGGAGAGACCCAGTACTTC. This translates into CASSKGVGETQYF.

The rearrangement joins TRBV7-9 to TRBJ1-5, with 8 bases fitting TRBD1. The CDR3 spans 14 residues. Looked up from germline, CDR1 is SEHNR and CDR2 is FQNEAQ (reference sequence). Losses at the gene ends were 3 bases for V and 6 bases for J; bases not matched to a gene: 4. CDR3 DNA: TGTGCCAGCAGCTTGACAGGGGTGGCTCAGCCCCAGCATTTT. This sequence encodes CASSLTGVAQPQHF.

This clone occurred a few times. The CDR3 DNA reads TGCAGCGTCGGGGGACTAGCGGGGGGCTACCCCCAAGAGACCCAGTACTTC. It is translated as CSVGGLAGGYPQETQYF. V is TRBV29-1 and J is TRBJ2-5, with 15 bases fitting TRBD2. Germline assignment: CDR1 SQVTM and CDR2 ANQGSEA. This CDR3 has 17 amino acids. V dropped 6 bases and J dropped 1; count of bases not matched to a gene: 9.

The chain has TRBV4-1 and TRBJ2-1; a possible D gene is TRBD1 (5 bases). V was shortened by 0 bases and J by 16 bases, with 16 bases between the two germline ends. There are 13 residues in the CDR3. Germline CDR1 reads MGHRA; CDR2 reads YSYEKL. CDR3 nucleotides: TGCGCCAGCAGCCAAGAATTAAGGGGCGCAGGTTTCTTC. Its protein is CASSQELRGAGFF.

CDR3 loop: CASSQDSGPLHF. The DNA for the CDR3 is TGCGCCAGCAGCCAAGATTCCGGACCCCTCCACTTT. The V gene is TRBV4-1, the J gene TRBJ1-6; D call uncertain. The length of the CDR3 is 12 residues. V shed 0 bases and J shed 12 bases, with 6 bases lying between them. CDR1 and CDR2 (germline): MGHRA, YSYEKL.

The chain employs TRBV30 and TRBJ2-2, with 8 nucleotides matching TRBD1. The V and J ends lost 3 bases and 1 base, in that order; junction bases with no gene match: 1. Germline V gene lookup returns CDR1 GTSNPN and CDR2 SVGIG (reference sequence). The CDR3 contains 14 residues. The CDR3 coding sequence is TGTGCCTGGAGCGGACAGGGGAACACCGGGGAGCTGTTTTTT. This codes for CAWSGQGNTGELFF.

The rearrangement uses TRBV3-1 (or the pseudogene TRBV3-2) and TRBJ1-6, with 7 bases aligning to TRBD1. The V and J ends lost 6 bases and 5 bases, in that order; junction bases with no gene match: 7. In germline, CDR1 is LGHDT, CDR2 YNNKEL (reference sequence). The CDR3 covers 15 residues. The CDR3 coding sequence is TGTGCCAGCAGACACGGACAGGCAAATAATTCACCCCTCCACTTT. It codes for CASRHGQANNSPLHF.

The chain employs TRBV29-1 and TRBJ2-5, with D unresolved. The V end lost 2 bases, the J end lost 5 bases, and 9 bases lay between the germline ends. The CDR3 has 12 amino acids. Germline V gene sequence: CDR1 SQVTM, CDR2 ANQGSEA. CDR3 coding DNA: TGCAGCGTTGAACCCCGCCAGGAGACCCAGTACTTC. It encodes CSVEPRQETQYF. The entire variable domain, with the rest obtained from reference TRBV29-1 and TRBJ2-5, is as follows: SAVISQKPSRDICQRGTSLTIQCQVDSQVTMMFWYRQQPGQSLTLIATANQGSEATYESGFVIDKFPISRPNLTFSTLTVSNMSPEDSSIYLCSVEPRQETQYFGPGTRLLVL.

The genes are TRBV18 and TRBJ1-1; TRBD1 agrees at 7 bases. This CDR3 spans 15 amino acids. Germline CDR1 reads KGHSH; CDR2 reads LQKENI. After removal of 0 bases from V and 5 bases from J, the junction contained 6 bases not matched to a gene. The CDR3 coding sequence is TGTGCCAGCTCACCACCGACAGGGATCACTACTGAAGCTTTCTTT. As protein: CASSPPTGITTEAFF.

The gene calls are TRBV3-1 (or the pseudogene TRBV3-2) and TRBJ2-5, with 8 bases fitting TRBD1. Germline CDR1 and CDR2: LGHDT and YNNKEL (reference sequence). The trim removed 4 bases at V and 2 bases at J, leaving 3 bases unmatched. The CDR3 has 14 amino acids. The CDR3 DNA reads as TGTGCCAGCAGCCTCCGGACAGGGCAAGAGACCCAGTACTTC. This sequence encodes CASSLRTGQETQYF.

The chain has TRBV5-8 and TRBJ2-5; tentative D call: TRBD2 (7 bases). Germline V gene data show CDR1 as SGHTS and CDR2 as YDEGEE. Trimming pared 1 base from V and 1 base from J, leaving 11 bases between. The CDR3 sequence is 15 residues long. The CDR3 coding sequence is TGTGCCAGCAGCTTGTACGGGGGGCCCCAAGAGACCCAGTACTTC. It translates to CASSLYGGPQETQYF.

The chain combines TRBV3-1 (or the pseudogene TRBV3-2) with TRBJ1-4, with D perhaps matching TRBD1 (6 bases). V dropped 4 bases and J dropped 7 bases, with 16 bases sitting between them. In germline, CDR1 is LGHDT, CDR2 YNNKEL (reference sequence). This CDR3 contains 15 residues. CDR3 nucleotides: TGTGCCAGCAGCCGATTAACCGGGACACTTGAAAAACTGTTTTTT. This translates into CASSRLTGTLEKLFF.

The chain recombines TRBV7-9 with TRBJ1-4, with 9 positions matching TRBD1. Losses at the gene ends were 4 bases for V and 7 bases for J; bases not matched to a gene: 10. In germline, CDR1 is SEHNR, CDR2 FQNEAQ (reference sequence). The CDR3 has 16 residues. CDR3 amino acids: CASSSPTGTGSEKLFF. CDR3 in DNA: TGTGCCAGCAGCTCACCCACCGGGACAGGGAGTGAAAAACTGTTTTTT.

The chain carries TRBV30 and TRBJ1-1, with TRBD1 matching 8 bases. CDR3 length: 14 residues. J gave up 7 bases and V 0 bases, and 7 bases lay outside the gene matches. The germline gives CDR1 GTSNPN, CDR2 SVGIG (reference sequence). DNA for the CDR3: TGTGCCTGGAGTGTGGGTCAGGGGGCTTTTGAAGCTTTCTTT. Translated: CAWSVGQGAFEAFF.

This clone was recorded many times. The chain carries TRBV4-1 and TRBJ2-2, with a possible D match to TRBD2 (5 bases). The V gene's germline CDR1 is MGHRA and CDR2 YSYEKL. The CDR3 length is 14 residues. The V and J ends lost 2 bases and 4 bases respectively, with 8 bases between them. Written as DNA, the CDR3 is TGCGCCAGCAGCCAACCTGGACTCACCGGGGAGCTGTTTTTT. This encodes CASSQPGLTGELFF.

This clone was detected only once. J is TRBJ2-7 and V is TRBV5-4; 10 bases agree with TRBD1. The J segment lost 5 bases and the V segment lost 3 bases, leaving 8 bases of the junction unmatched. The CDR3 length is 15 residues. CDR1 SGHNT and CDR2 YYREEE come from the germline V gene (reference sequence). DNA of the CDR3: TGTGCCAGCAGCTCCCGGGACAGGGGTAACAACGAGCAGTACTTC. Its protein is CASSSRDRGNNEQYF. The full variable domain, in which reference TRBV5-4 and TRBJ2-7 provide the parts outside the CDR3, is ETGVTQSPTHLIKTRGQQVTLRCSSQSGHNTVSWYQQALGQGPQFIFQYYREEENGRGNFPPRFSGLQFPNYSSELNVNALELDDSALYLCASSSRDRGNNEQYFGPGTRLTVT.

The chain is built from TRBV28 and TRBJ1-5; D perhaps matches TRBD1 (6 bases). With 6 bases removed from V and 6 bases from J, the gap between germline ends came to 15 bases. The germline gives CDR1 MDHEN, CDR2 SYDVKM. The CDR3 contains 14 residues. Here the CDR3 reads CASRLQGSGQPQHF. CDR3 nucleotides: TGTGCCAGCAGACTACAGGGATCAGGTCAGCCCCAGCATTTT.